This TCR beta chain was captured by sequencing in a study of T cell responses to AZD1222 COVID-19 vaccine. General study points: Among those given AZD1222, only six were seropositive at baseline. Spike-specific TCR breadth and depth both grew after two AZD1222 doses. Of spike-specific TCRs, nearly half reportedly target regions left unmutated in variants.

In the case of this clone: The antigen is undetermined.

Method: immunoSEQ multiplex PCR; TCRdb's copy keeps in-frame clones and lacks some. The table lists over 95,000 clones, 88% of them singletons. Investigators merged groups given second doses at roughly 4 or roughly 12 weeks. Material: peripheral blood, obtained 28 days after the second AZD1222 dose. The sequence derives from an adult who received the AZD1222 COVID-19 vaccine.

CDR3 nucleotides: TGTGCCACCAGCAGGGTAAGATCAGGGGGCACTGAAGCTTTCTTT. Amino acid sequence: CATSRVRSGGTEAFF. The chain employs TRBV15 and TRBJ1-1, with TRBD1 identical over 7 bases. This CDR3 region has 15 residues. The germline gives CDR1 LNHNV, CDR2 YYDKDF (reference sequence). The ends lost 3 bases at V and 4 bases at J; junction bases unmatched: 8.